The 24 T cell receptor beta chains listed next were all sequenced from one sample in a study of blood T cell repertoires in COVID-19. The assay was immunoSEQ multiplex PCR, and TCRdb's table has in-frame clones only and misses some. The table has about 140,000 clones, around 84% seen once. Sequences were obtained from peripheral blood. These receptor sequences come from a woman aged 60-75 years with acute or convalescent COVID-19.

This rearrangement joins TRBV6-4 to TRBJ2-1; 8 nucleotides align to TRBD2. Germline V CDR1 and CDR2: MRHNA, SNTAGT. V was clipped by 2 bases and J by 2 bases; unmatched bases: 2. This CDR3 region has 15 residues. CDR3: CASSDVGGAYNEQFF. CDR3 coding DNA: TGTGCCAGCAGTGACGTCGGGGGGGCCTACAATGAGCAGTTCTTC.

The gene calls are TRBV7-9 and TRBJ2-3; tentatively, D is TRBD2 (7 bases). Trimming left V 2 bases short and J 2 bases short, with 8 bases between. Germline V gives CDR1 SEHNR, CDR2 FQNEAQ (reference sequence). The CDR3 sequence is 14 residues long. The CDR3 protein is CASSLRGATDTQYF. CDR3 sequence (DNA): TGTGCCAGCAGCTTACGGGGGGCCACAGATACGCAGTATTTT.

This rearrangement joins TRBV5-1 to TRBJ2-3, with 8 bases that match TRBD2. This CDR3 has 16 amino acids. Germline V gene sequence: CDR1 SGHRS, CDR2 YFSETQ. V gave up 0 bases and J gave up 4 bases; unmatched junction bases: 7. DNA of the CDR3: TGCGCCAGCAGCTTGGGGGGGACTAGTGGGGCAGATACGCAGTATTTT. Its protein product is CASSLGGTSGADTQYF.

The chain employs TRBV9 and TRBJ1-1, with a tentative D call TRBD1 (5 bases). Trimming removed 4 bases from V and 1 base from J, with 14 bases in between. In germline, CDR1 is SGDLS, CDR2 YYNGEE. This CDR3 is built from 15 residues. CDR3: CASSPRVGGNTEAFF. In nucleotides, the CDR3 is TGTGCCAGCAGCCCCCGCGTGGGGGGGAACACTGAAGCTTTCTTT.

J is TRBJ2-5 and V is TRBV30, with 14 bases identical to TRBD2. CDR1 and CDR2 (germline): GTSNPN, SVGIG (reference sequence). This CDR3 spans 18 amino acids. J lost 4 bases, V lost 3 bases, and 13 bases had no gene match. The CDR3 region is CAWSPSLRLAGGPETQYF. Here the CDR3 DNA reads TGTGCCTGGAGCCCATCTCTGAGACTAGCGGGGGGGCCAGAGACCCAGTACTTC. Variable domain in full (rest from reference TRBV30 and TRBJ2-5): SQTIHQWPATLVQPVGSPLSLECTVEGTSNPNLYWYRQAAGRGLQLLFYSVGIGQISSEVPQNLSASRPQDRQFILSSKKLLLSDSGFYLCAWSPSLRLAGGPETQYFGPGTRLLVL.

The CDR3 DNA reads TGTGCCTGGAGTGTCCCGAGCGGGGGGGGCACAGATACGCAGTATTTT. Translation gives CAWSVPSGGGTDTQYF. The rearrangement uses TRBV30 and TRBJ2-3; 10 bases map to TRBD2. Germline CDR1 is GTSNPN and CDR2 is SVGIG (reference sequence). V was pared by 0 bases and J by 1 base, with 4 bases of the junction left unmatched. This CDR3 is 16 amino acids long.

The CDR3 is CATSGFGLNTGELFF. The CDR3 region has the DNA TGTGCCACCTCAGGCTTTGGACTCAACACCGGGGAGCTGTTTTTT. The chain has TRBV24-1 and TRBJ2-2; TRBD2 is a possible D gene (5 bases). The CDR3 is 15 amino acids. The V gene's germline CDR1 is KGHDR and CDR2 SFDVKD. V was trimmed by 9 bases and J by 2 bases, leaving 15 bases between them.

This rearrangement joins TRBV18 to TRBJ2-7; 10 positions match TRBD2. CDR1 and CDR2 (germline): KGHSH, LQKENI. The V segment lost 0 bases and the J segment 6 bases; nucleotides outside the gene matches: 11. This CDR3 region has 17 residues. CDR3 residues: CASSPPSGGYGGGEQYF. In nucleotides, the CDR3 is TGTGCCAGCTCACCACCTAGCGGGGGGTACGGAGGTGGCGAGCAGTACTTC.

The sample holds one count of this clone. V is TRBV2 and J is TRBJ1-5; 8 positions agree with TRBD1. Germline CDR1 is SNHLY and CDR2 is FYNNEI. This CDR3 has 14 amino acids. Trimming removed 6 bases from V and 1 base from J; junction bases left unmatched: 2. CDR3 protein: CASSRDRSNQPQHF. The CDR3 nucleotides are TGTGCCAGCAGCCGGGACAGGAGCAATCAGCCCCAGCATTTT.

The V and J genes are TRBV6-6 and TRBJ1-2; TRBD1 aligns across 7 bases. The ends lost 6 bases at V and 13 bases at J; junction bases unmatched: 5. Looked up from germline, CDR1 is MNHNY and CDR2 is SVGAGI (reference sequence). This CDR3 spans 10 amino acids. The CDR3, as DNA: TGTGCCAGCAGCTGGGACAGTCTCACCTTC. Translation gives CASSWDSLTF.

The CDR3 nucleotides read TGTGCCAGCAGCCCACGGGACTCAGAGACCCAGTACTTC. Amino acid sequence: CASSPRDSETQYF. The gene calls are TRBV9 and TRBJ2-5, with D possibly being TRBD2 (6 bases). From germline, CDR1 is SGDLS and CDR2 YYNGEE. CDR3 size: 13 residues. V dropped 4 bases and J dropped 4 bases, with 11 bases sitting between them.

The gene calls are TRBV27 and TRBJ1-1; D possibly corresponds to TRBD1 (5 bases). The V end was cut by 2 bases, the J end by 6 bases, with 7 bases between. Germline CDR1 is MNHEY and CDR2 is SMNVEV (reference sequence). The CDR3 is made up of 12 amino acids. The CDR3 bases are TGTGCCAGCAGTTTAAGGGGTTCTGAAGCTTTCTTT. Protein: CASSLRGSEAFF.

The chain combines TRBV5-6 with TRBJ2-2, with a tentative D call TRBD1 (5 bases). Trimming removed 4 bases at V and 1 base at J, with 11 bases between. The CDR3 loop spans 15 amino acids. Germline V gene lookup returns CDR1 SGHDT and CDR2 YYEEEE. This CDR3 reads CASSAVGQNTGELFF. CDR3 nucleotides: TGTGCCAGCAGCGCGGTGGGGCAGAACACCGGGGAGCTGTTTTTT.

This sequence joins TRBV5-1 and TRBJ1-1; perhaps TRBD1 as D (5 bases). The length of the CDR3 is 14 residues. The germline V and J ends were trimmed by 4 bases and 4 bases, with 14 bases remaining between them. Looked up from germline, CDR1 is SGHRS and CDR2 is YFSETQ. CDR3: CASSPTQVSTEAFF. The CDR3 DNA is TGCGCCAGCAGCCCCACACAGGTATCCACTGAAGCTTTCTTT.

This clone was picked up a small number of times. The chain joins TRBV7-8 to TRBJ1-2; perhaps TRBD1 as D (5 bases). V gave up 2 bases and J gave up 6 bases, with 13 bases separating them. Germline CDR1 reads SGHVS; CDR2 reads FQNEAQ. The CDR3 length is 14 residues. This chain's CDR3 is CASSLRGDQDGYTF. The CDR3 DNA is TGTGCCAGCAGCTTAAGGGGCGACCAAGATGGCTACACCTTC.

The chain is built from TRBV6-6 and TRBJ2-2; 12 bases align to TRBD2. With V trimmed by 5 bases and J by 8 bases, 9 bases remained unmatched. Germline CDR1 MNHNY, CDR2 SVGAGI (reference sequence). The CDR3 sequence is 16 residues long. CDR3 residues: CASSQTSGGISGELFF. The CDR3 DNA follows: TGTGCCAGCAGTCAGACTAGCGGGGGAATCTCAGGGGAGCTGTTTTTT.

The rearrangement joins TRBV12-5 to TRBJ2-5, with a possible D match to TRBD2 (6 bases). This CDR3 is 14 amino acids long. Trimming took 6 bases from V and 1 from J, leaving 12 bases between them. Germline assignment: CDR1 LGHNT and CDR2 FRNRAP. As DNA, the CDR3 is TGTGCTAGTGGCCCTGGGGGGTTCCAAGAGACCCAGTACTTC. It translates to CASGPGGFQETQYF.

This clone was detected many times. The gene calls are TRBV6-5 and TRBJ1-5, with 12 positions matching TRBD1. CDR3 length: 13 residues. CDR1 is MNHEY and CDR2 is SVGAGI in the germline V gene. The J segment lost 6 bases and the V segment lost 11 bases, leaving 5 bases of the junction unmatched. CDR3 amino acids: CASGTGGFQPQHF. CDR3 DNA sequence: TGTGCCTCCGGGACAGGGGGCTTTCAGCCCCAGCATTTT.

This sequence joins TRBV7-2 and TRBJ2-1, with 8 bases lining up with TRBD1. This CDR3 is built from 16 residues. Trimming at V came to 7 bases and at J to 2 bases, leaving 10 bases not matched to a gene. Germline V lookup: CDR1 SGHTA, CDR2 FQGNSA. CDR3: CASTSTDRAPYNEQFF. CDR3 sequence (DNA): TGTGCCAGCACCTCAACGGACAGGGCGCCCTACAATGAGCAGTTCTTC.

The CDR3 sequence is CASSLFPPLPSDVYNEQFF. CDR3 coding DNA: TGTGCCAGCAGCTTATTCCCCCCCCTGCCTAGCGACGTCTACAATGAGCAGTTCTTC. The V and J genes are TRBV11-2 and TRBJ2-1; TRBD2 might be the D (6 bases). Trimming took off 2 bases at V and 3 bases at J, with 23 bases between the two ends. CDR3 length: 19 residues. From germline, CDR1 is SGHAT and CDR2 FQNNGV.

In its sample, this clone was seen once. The DNA of the CDR3 is TGTGCCAGCAGGGGAGTGCCTTCAGGCTATGGCTACACCTTC. It specifies CASRGVPSGYGYTF. The chain has TRBV2 and TRBJ1-2, with D uncertain. The germline V gene encodes CDR1 SNHLY and CDR2 FYNNEI. This CDR3 has 14 residues. Between the trimmed V and J ends, which lost 6 bases and 4 bases, there was a span of 15 bases.

The gene calls are TRBV14 and TRBJ2-7; the match to TRBD1 covers 10 bases. The germline V gene encodes CDR1 SGHDN and CDR2 FVKESK. The junction had 7 bases not matched to a gene; V was cut back by 1 base and J by 7 bases. The CDR3 has 15 residues. This CDR3 is CASSQVRQGAEEQYF. CDR3 coding DNA: TGTGCCAGCAGCCAAGTTAGACAGGGGGCGGAGGAGCAGTACTTC.

The CDR3 bases are TGCGCCAGCAGCCAAGATCGGGGGGGACTAGTAATGAACACCGGGGAGCTGTTTTTT. As protein: CASSQDRGGLVMNTGELFF. This chain uses TRBV4-1 with TRBJ2-2, with 8 bases identical to TRBD2. Germline V lookup: CDR1 MGHRA, CDR2 YSYEKL. V lost 0 bases to trimming and J lost 1 base; unmatched junction nucleotides: 10. The CDR3 runs 19 residues.

V gene TRBV11-2 combines with J gene TRBJ2-5, with a tentative D call TRBD1 (5 bases). Trimming pared 6 bases from V and 2 bases from J, leaving 10 bases between. The CDR3 has 13 amino acids. The germline CDR1 and CDR2 sequences are SGHAT and FQNNGV. The CDR3 sequence: CASSRGTQETQYF. CDR3 nucleotide sequence: TGTGCCAGCAGTAGGGGTACGCAAGAGACCCAGTACTTC.